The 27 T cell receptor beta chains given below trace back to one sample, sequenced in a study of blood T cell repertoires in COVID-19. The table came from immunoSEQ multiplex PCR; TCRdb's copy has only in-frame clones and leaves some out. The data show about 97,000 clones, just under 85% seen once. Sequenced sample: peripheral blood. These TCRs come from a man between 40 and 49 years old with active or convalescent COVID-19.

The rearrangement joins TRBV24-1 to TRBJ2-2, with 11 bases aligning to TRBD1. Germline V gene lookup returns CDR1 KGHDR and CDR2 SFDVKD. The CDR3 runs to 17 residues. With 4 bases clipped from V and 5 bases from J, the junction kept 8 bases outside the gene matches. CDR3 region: CATSDPGQGAGTGELFF. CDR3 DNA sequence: TGTGCCACCAGTGACCCAGGACAGGGGGCTGGAACCGGGGAGCTGTTTTTT.

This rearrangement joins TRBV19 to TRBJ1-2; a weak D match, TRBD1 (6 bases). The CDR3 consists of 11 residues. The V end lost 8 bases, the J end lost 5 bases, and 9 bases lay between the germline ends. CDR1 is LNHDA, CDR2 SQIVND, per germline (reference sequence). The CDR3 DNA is TGTGCCAGTCAGGGGCAGTATGGCTACACCTTC. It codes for CASQGQYGYTF.

The DNA for the CDR3 is TGCAGCGTTGACAGGACACGCTATGGCTACACCTTC. Protein product: CSVDRTRYGYTF. The chain has TRBV29-1 and TRBJ1-2; D may be TRBD1 (5 bases). The CDR3 has 12 residues. V shed 3 bases and J shed 4 bases, with 9 bases lying between them. Germline assignment: CDR1 SQVTM and CDR2 ANQGSEA.

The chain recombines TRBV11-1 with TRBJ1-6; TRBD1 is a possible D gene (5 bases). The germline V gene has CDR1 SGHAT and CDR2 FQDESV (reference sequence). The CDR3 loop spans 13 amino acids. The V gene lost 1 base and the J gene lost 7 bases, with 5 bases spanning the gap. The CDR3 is CASSLGGNSPLHF. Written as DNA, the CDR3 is TGTGCCAGCAGCTTAGGGGGCAATTCACCCCTCCACTTT. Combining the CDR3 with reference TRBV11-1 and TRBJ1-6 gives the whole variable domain EAEVAQSPRYKITEKSQAVAFWCDPISGHATLYWYRQILGQGPELLVQFQDESVVDDSQLPKDRFSAERLKGVDSTLKIQPAELGDSAMYLCASSLGGNSPLHFGNGTRLTVT.

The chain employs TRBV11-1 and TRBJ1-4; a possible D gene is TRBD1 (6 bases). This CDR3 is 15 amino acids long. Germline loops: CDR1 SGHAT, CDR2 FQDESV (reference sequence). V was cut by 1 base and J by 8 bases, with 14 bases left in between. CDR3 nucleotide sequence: TGTGCCAGCAGCTTAGGCCTTCCAGGGGAGGAAAAACTGTTTTTT. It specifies CASSLGLPGEEKLFF.

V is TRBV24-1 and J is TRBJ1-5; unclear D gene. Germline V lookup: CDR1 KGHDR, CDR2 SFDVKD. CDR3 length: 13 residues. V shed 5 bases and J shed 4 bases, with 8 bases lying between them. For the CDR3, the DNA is TGTGCCACCAGTGTACAGCCGAATCAGCCCCAGCATTTT. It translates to CATSVQPNQPQHF.

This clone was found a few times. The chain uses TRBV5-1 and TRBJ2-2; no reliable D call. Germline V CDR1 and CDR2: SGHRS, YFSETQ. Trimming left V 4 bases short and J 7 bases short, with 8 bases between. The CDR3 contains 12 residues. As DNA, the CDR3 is TGCGCCAGCAGCACCGACATCGGGGAGCTGTTTTTT. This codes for CASSTDIGELFF.

In nucleotides, the CDR3 is TGTGCCAGCAGCTCTACTAGCGGGGGTTTTGTATTCTTC. Translation: CASSSTSGGFVFF. The V call is TRBV4-2, the J call TRBJ2-1; 11 positions match TRBD2. V lost 5 bases, J lost 16 bases, and 10 bases stayed unmatched. There are 13 residues in the CDR3. The germline V gene has CDR1 LGHNA and CDR2 YNFKEQ.

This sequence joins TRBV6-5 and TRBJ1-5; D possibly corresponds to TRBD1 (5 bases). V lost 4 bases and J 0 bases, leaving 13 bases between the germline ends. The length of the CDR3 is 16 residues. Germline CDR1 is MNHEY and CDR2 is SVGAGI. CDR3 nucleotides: TGTGCCAGCAGTTCTGGAGGGGCAAATAGCAATCAGCCCCAGCATTTT. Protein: CASSSGGANSNQPQHF.

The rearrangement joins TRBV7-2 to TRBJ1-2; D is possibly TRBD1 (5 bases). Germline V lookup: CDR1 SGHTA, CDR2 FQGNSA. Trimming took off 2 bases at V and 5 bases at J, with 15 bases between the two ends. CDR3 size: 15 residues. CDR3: CASSLNGGGAYGYTF. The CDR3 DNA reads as TGTGCCAGCAGCTTAAATGGCGGAGGGGCATATGGCTACACCTTC.

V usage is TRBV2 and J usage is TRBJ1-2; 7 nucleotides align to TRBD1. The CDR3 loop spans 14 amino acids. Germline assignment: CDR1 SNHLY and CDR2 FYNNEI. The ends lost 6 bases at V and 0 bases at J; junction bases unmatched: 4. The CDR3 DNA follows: TGTGCCAGCAGGGGACAGTTAGCTAACTATGGCTACACCTTC. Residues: CASRGQLANYGYTF.

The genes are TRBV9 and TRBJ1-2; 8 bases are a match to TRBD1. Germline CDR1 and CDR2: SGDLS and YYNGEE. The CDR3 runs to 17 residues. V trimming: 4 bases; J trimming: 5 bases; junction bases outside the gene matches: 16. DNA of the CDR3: TGTGCCAGCAGCACCCAAGGACAGGGCGGAGGGTATTATGGCTACACCTTC. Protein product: CASSTQGQGGGYYGYTF. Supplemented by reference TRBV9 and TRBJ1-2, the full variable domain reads DSGVTQTPKHLITATGQRVTLRCSPRSGDLSVYWYQQSLDQGLQFLIQYYNGEERAKGNILERFSAQQFPDLHSELNLSSLELGDSALYFCASSTQGQGGGYYGYTFGSGTRLTVV.

The CDR3 is CASTISGAPGTEAFF. CDR3 DNA: TGTGCCAGCACAATCTCAGGGGCCCCGGGGACTGAAGCTTTCTTT. The chain is built from TRBV2 and TRBJ1-1, with TRBD1 as a possible D gene (6 bases). With 7 bases removed from V and 5 bases from J, the gap between germline ends came to 20 bases. The CDR3 runs 15 residues. CDR1 and CDR2 (germline): SNHLY, FYNNEI.

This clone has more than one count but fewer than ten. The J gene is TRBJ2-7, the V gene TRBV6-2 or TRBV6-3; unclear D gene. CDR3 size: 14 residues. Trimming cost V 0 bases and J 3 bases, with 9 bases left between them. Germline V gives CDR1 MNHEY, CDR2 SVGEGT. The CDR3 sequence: CASSYSVGYYEQYF. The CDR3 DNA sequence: TGTGCCAGCAGTTACTCGGTGGGCTACTACGAGCAGTACTTC.

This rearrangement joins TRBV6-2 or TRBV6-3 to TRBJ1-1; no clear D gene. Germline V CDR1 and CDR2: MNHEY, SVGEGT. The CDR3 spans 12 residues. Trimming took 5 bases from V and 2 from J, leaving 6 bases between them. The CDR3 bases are TGTGCCAGCAGTAAGCGAAACACTGAAGCTTTCTTT. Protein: CASSKRNTEAFF.

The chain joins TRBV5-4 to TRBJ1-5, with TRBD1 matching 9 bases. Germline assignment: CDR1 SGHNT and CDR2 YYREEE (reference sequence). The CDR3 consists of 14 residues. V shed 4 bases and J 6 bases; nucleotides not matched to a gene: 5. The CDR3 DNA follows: TGTGCCAGCAGCCCCGACAGGGGGGTTCAGCCCCAGCATTTT. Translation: CASSPDRGVQPQHF.

The CDR3 loop reads CASSPDRVNGYTF. The CDR3 region has the DNA TGTGCCAGCAGCCCAGACAGGGTAAATGGCTACACCTTC. V usage is TRBV12-3 or TRBV12-4 and J usage is TRBJ1-2; TRBD1 aligns across 7 bases. This CDR3 is built from 13 residues. The trim removed 6 bases at V and 6 bases at J, leaving 7 bases unmatched.

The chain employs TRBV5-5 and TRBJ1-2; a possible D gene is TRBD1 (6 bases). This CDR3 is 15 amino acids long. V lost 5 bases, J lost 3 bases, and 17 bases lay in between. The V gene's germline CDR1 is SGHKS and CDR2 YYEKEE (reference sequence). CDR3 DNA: TGTGCCAGCAGTTCCTCCGGGACAAACTACTATGGCTACACCTTC. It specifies CASSSSGTNYYGYTF.

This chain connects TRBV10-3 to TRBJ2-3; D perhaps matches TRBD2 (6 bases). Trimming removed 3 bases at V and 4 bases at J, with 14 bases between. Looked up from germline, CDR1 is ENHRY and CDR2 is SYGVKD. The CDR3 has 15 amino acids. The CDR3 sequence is CAISDMAGPADTQYF. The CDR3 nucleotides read TGTGCCATCAGTGACATGGCGGGACCAGCAGATACGCAGTATTTT.

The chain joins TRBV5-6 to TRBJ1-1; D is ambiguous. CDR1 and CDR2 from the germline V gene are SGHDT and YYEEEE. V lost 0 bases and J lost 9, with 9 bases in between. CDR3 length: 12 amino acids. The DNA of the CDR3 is TGTGCCAGCAGCTTGGAACAGAAAAAAGCTTTCTTT. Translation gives CASSLEQKKAFF.

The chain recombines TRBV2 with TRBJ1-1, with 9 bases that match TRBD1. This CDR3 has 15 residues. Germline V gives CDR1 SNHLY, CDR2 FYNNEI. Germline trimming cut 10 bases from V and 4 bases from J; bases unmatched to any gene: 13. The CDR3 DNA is TGTGCCACCCAGGAGGACAGGGGTTTCGGCACTGAAGCTTTCTTT. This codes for CATQEDRGFGTEAFF. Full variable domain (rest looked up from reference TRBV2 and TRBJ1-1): EPEVTQTPSHQVTQMGQEVILRCVPISNHLYFYWYRQILGQKVEFLVSFYNNEISEKSEIFDDQFSVERPDGSNFTLKIRSTKLEDSAMYFCATQEDRGFGTEAFFGQGTRLTVV.

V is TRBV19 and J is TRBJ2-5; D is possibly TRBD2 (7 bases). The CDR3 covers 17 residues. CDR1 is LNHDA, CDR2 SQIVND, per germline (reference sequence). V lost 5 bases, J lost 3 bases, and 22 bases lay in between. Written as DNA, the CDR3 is TGTGCCAGTAGTCCCGGACTGGGGGGGGGCTTTGAAGAGACCCAGTACTTC. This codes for CASSPGLGGGFEETQYF.

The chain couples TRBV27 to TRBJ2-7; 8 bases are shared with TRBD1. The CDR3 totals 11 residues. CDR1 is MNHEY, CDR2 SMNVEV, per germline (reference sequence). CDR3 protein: CGTGSSYEQYF. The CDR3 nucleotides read TGTGGGACAGGGAGCTCCTACGAGCAGTACTTC.

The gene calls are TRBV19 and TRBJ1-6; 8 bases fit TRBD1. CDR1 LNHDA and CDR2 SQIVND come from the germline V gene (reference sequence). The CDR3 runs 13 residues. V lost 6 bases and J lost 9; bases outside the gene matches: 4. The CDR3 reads CASRTGVGSPLHF. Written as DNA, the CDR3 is TGTGCCAGTAGGACAGGGGTCGGTTCACCCCTCCACTTT.

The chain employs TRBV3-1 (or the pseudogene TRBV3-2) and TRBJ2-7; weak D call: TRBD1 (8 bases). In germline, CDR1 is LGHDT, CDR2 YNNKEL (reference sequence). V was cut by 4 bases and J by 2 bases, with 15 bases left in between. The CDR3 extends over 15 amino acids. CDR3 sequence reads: CASSLLQGGTYEQYF. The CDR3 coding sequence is TGTGCCAGCAGCCTTTTACAGGGGGGGACCTACGAGCAGTACTTC.

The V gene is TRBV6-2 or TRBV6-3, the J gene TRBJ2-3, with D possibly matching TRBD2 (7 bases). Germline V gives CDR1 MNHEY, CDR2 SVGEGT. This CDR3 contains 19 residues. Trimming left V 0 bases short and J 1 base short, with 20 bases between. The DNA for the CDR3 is TGTGCCAGCAGTTACTCTGGGTCAAGGGGGGGCCTTGGCACAGATACGCAGTATTTT. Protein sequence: CASSYSGSRGGLGTDTQYF.

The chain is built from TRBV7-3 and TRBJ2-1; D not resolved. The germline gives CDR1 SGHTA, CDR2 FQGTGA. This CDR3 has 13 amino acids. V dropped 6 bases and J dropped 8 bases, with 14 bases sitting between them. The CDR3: CASSSRWAHEQFF. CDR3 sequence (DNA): TGTGCCAGCAGTTCGCGATGGGCCCATGAGCAGTTCTTC. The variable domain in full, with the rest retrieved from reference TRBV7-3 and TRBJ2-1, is GAGVSQTPSNKVTEKGKYVELRCDPISGHTALYWYRQSLGQGPEFLIYFQGTGAADDSGLPNDRFFAVRPEGSVSTLKIQRTERGDSAVYLCASSSRWAHEQFFGPGTRLTVL.